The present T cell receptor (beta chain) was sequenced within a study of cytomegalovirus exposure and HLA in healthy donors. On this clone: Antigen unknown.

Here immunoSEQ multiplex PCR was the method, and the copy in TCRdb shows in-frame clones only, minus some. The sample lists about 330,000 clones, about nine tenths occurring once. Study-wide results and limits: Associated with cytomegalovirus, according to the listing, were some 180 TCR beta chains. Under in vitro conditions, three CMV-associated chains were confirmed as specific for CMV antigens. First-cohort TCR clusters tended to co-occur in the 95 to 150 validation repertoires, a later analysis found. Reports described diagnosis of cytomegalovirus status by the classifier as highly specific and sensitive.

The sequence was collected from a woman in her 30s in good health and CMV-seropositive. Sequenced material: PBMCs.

The CDR3 region is CASSQRAGGVYEQYF. DNA of the CDR3: TGTGCCAGCAGTCAGAGGGCAGGGGGTGTATACGAGCAGTACTTC. The rearrangement links TRBV6-5 to TRBJ2-7, with 7 bases matching TRBD1. CDR1 is MNHEY and CDR2 is SVGAGI in the germline V gene. The CDR3 covers 15 residues. V dropped 5 bases and J dropped 4; count of bases not matched to a gene: 11.